This is a list of T cell receptor beta chains from one sample in a study of technical replicates of blood from a few donors. Assay: immunoSEQ multiplex PCR; the TCRdb copy retains only in-frame clones and omits some. Here the sample spans roughly 72,000 clones, around 90% being singletons. The material sequenced was T cells isolated from PBMCs. These receptors came from a human donor in good health. Both conserved end residues are part of each CDR3. A D gene is named only where the DNA matches it firmly. A clone size is listed for some rows: how often the clone was seen (once, few, many), or a class if it is expanded.

j_call v_call clone_size d_call cdr3_nt cdr3_aa
TRBJ2-5 TRBV2 NA TRBD2 TGTGCCAGCAGTATGAGCGGGGGGGTGGCACAAGAGACCCAGTACTTC CASSMSGGVAQETQYF
TRBJ2-6 TRBV30 NA TRBD1 TGTGCCTTTACCGTTTCCAGGGGGCGTTTCTCTGGGGCCAACGTCCTGACTTTC CAFTVSRGRFSGANVLTF
TRBJ1-2 TRBV11-2 NA TRBD1 TGTGCCAGCAGCTCTCAGGGGGCCCAGCGTGGCTACACCTTC CASSSQGAQRGYTF
TRBJ2-1 TRBV4-3 NA TRBD2 TGCGCCAGCAGCCAAGAAGCTAGCGGGTCCTACAATGAGCAGTTCTTC CASSQEASGSYNEQFF
TRBJ1-1 TRBV28 NA TRBD1 TGTGCCAGCAGCCAGGGACAGTACACTGAAGCTTTCTTT CASSQGQYTEAFF
TRBJ1-1 TRBV4-1 NA TRBD1 TGCGCCAGCAGCCATAGACAGGGTGAAGCTTTCTTT CASSHRQGEAFF
TRBJ2-1 TRBV4-1 NA TRBD2 TGCGCCAGCAGCCAAGTTCCGGGACTAGCAGGAGGTGAGCAGTTCTTC CASSQVPGLAGGEQFF
TRBJ2-1 TRBV23-1 NA TRBD1 TGCGCCAGCAGTCCACGGACAGGGAACCACAATGAGCAGTTCTTC CASSPRTGNHNEQFF
TRBJ1-1 TRBV6-5 NA NA TGTGCCAGCAGTCGGGGGGTAGACACTGAAGCTTTCTTT CASSRGVDTEAFF
TRBJ2-1 TRBV6-1 NA NA TGTGCCAGCAGTGAAGCACTAGTAGCCTACAATGAGCAGTTCTTC CASSEALVAYNEQFF
TRBJ1-2 TRBV6-1 NA NA TGTGCCAGCAGTGTTGGCCGGGACATCTATGGCTACACCTTC CASSVGRDIYGYTF
TRBJ2-7 TRBV7-8 NA TRBD2 TGTGCCAGCAGCTTAAAACGAGTAGCGGGCCAATCATACGAGCAGTACTTC CASSLKRVAGQSYEQYF
TRBJ2-3 TRBV4-3 NA TRBD1 TGCGCCAGCAGCCAAGTAGGGGGCTGGGATACGCAGTATTTT CASSQVGGWDTQYF
TRBJ1-2 TRBV29-1 NA NA TGCAGCGTTGAATCAGAGGCATATTATGGCTACACCTTC CSVESEAYYGYTF
TRBJ1-1 TRBV28 NA NA TGTGCCAGCAGTTTACGGGTCTCTGAAGCTTTCTTT CASSLRVSEAFF
TRBJ1-1 TRBV6-5 NA NA TGTGCCAGCAGTTACGGCAGAACTGAAGCTTTCTTT CASSYGRTEAFF
TRBJ1-4 TRBV10-3 NA NA TGTGCCATCGGGGAGAAGAGTAATGAAAAACTGTTTTTT CAIGEKSNEKLFF
TRBJ2-6 TRBV5-1 NA NA TGCGCCAGCAGCGGAACAGGGAACCATAACTCTGGGGCCAACGTCCTGACTTTC CASSGTGNHNSGANVLTF
TRBJ2-6 TRBV28 once TRBD1 TGTGCCAGCAGTTTAGGGACAGGGAGGTCTGGGGCCAACGTCCTGACTTTC CASSLGTGRSGANVLTF
TRBJ2-7 TRBV4-1 NA TRBD2 TGCGCCAGCAGCCGGATACTAGCGGGTGAATCCTACGAGCAGTACTTC CASSRILAGESYEQYF
TRBJ2-5 TRBV20-1 NA NA TGCAGTGCTCCAATTAGCGAGACCCAGTACTTC CSAPISETQYF
TRBJ2-7 TRBV4-1 NA NA TGCGCCAGCAGCCAGACCACCGGGACACTAGTCGAGCAGTACTTC CASSQTTGTLVEQYF
TRBJ2-1 TRBV25-1 NA TRBD2 TGTGCCAGCAGCAAGAGCGGGAGCTACAATGAGCAGTTCTTC CASSKSGSYNEQFF
TRBJ2-3 TRBV14 once TRBD2 TGTGCCAGCAGTCTGTGTAGGGGAGGGGACTATACGCAGTATTTT CASSLCRGGDYTQYF
TRBJ2-7 TRBV19 NA TRBD2 TGTGCCAGTAGCTTTAGCGGGAGCTGGTACGAGCAGTACTTC CASSFSGSWYEQYF
TRBJ2-1 TRBV10-3 NA NA TGTGCCATCGGTGTGAGGGTGACCGATGAGCAGTTCTTC CAIGVRVTDEQFF
TRBJ2-3 TRBV6-1 NA TRBD2 TGTGCCAGCAATCTAGCGGGAGACACAGATACGCAGTATTTT CASNLAGDTDTQYF
TRBJ1-2 TRBV2 NA TRBD1 TGTGCCAAACCCGGGACAGGGGATATCCATGGCTACACCTTC CAKPGTGDIHGYTF
TRBJ2-7 TRBV11-3 NA TRBD2 TGTGCCAGCAGCTTAGAATTTGGACTAGCGGGAGACGAGCAGTACTTC CASSLEFGLAGDEQYF
TRBJ2-1 TRBV27 NA TRBD2 TGTGCCAGCAGTTTAGCGGGAGAATGGAATGAGCAGTTCTTC CASSLAGEWNEQFF
TRBJ1-4 TRBV21-1 NA NA TGTGCCAGCAGCCTAAGAATCTATATCAGGGTAACAAAACTGTTTTTT CASSLRIYIRVTKLFF
TRBJ1-4 TRBV21-1 NA NA TGTGCCAGCAGCAAAGCCCCTATGGGGGCTCGGGAAAAACTGTTTTTT CASSKAPMGAREKLFF
TRBJ1-4 TRBV19 NA NA TGTGCCAGTAGTATAGAATCGAGGGAAAAACTGTTTTTT CASSIESREKLFF
TRBJ2-3 TRBV5-1 NA NA TGCGCCAGCAGCTTGGGCAGGGATAATTTGTTGGATACGCAGTATTTT CASSLGRDNLLDTQYF
TRBJ1-1 TRBV28 NA NA TGTGCCAGCAGTTACGGGGATTCTCTAGGCACTGAAGCTTTCTTT CASSYGDSLGTEAFF
TRBJ1-2 TRBV14 NA NA TGTGCCAGCAGCCATCGGGGTCCCAACTATGGCTACACCTTC CASSHRGPNYGYTF
TRBJ1-1 TRBV29-1 NA NA TGCAGCGTTGCGCAGAACCTGAACACTGAAGCTTTCTTT CSVAQNLNTEAFF
TRBJ2-7 TRBV29-1 NA NA TGCAGCGTTTCCTGGACAAAGCGCGACGAGCAGTACTTC CSVSWTKRDEQYF
TRBJ2-1 TRBV27 NA TRBD2 TGTGCCACCAGGATAGCGGGAGATTACAATGAGCAGTTCTTC CATRIAGDYNEQFF
TRBJ1-4 TRBV11-2 NA TRBD1 TGTGCCAGCAGCTTGGCCGGGACAGGGAGAGAAAAACTGTTTTTT CASSLAGTGREKLFF
TRBJ2-4 TRBV23-1 few TRBD1 TGCGCCAGCAGACACCCAACGGCCCCGGGACAGGGGCCGCTGAGGTACATTCAGTACTTC CASRHPTAPGQGPLRYIQYF
TRBJ2-1 TRBV28 once TRBD2 TGTGCCAGCAGCCCCGGGACTAGCGGGGAGCAGTTCTTC CASSPGTSGEQFF
TRBJ1-2 TRBV9 NA NA TGTGCCAGCAGCGCAGCGGACCTTTATGGCTACACCTTC CASSAADLYGYTF
TRBJ2-1 TRBV7-8 NA TRBD2 TGTGCCAGCAGCCAAACTAGCGTCGATGAGCAGTTCTTC CASSQTSVDEQFF
TRBJ2-7 TRBV4-2 once TRBD2 TGTGCCAGCAGTTCCGGGACTACTGGATACGAGCAGTACTTC CASSSGTTGYEQYF
TRBJ2-1 TRBV27 NA TRBD2 TGTGCCAGCCGCTACGGGAGGGGCTACAATGAGCAGTTCTTC CASRYGRGYNEQFF
TRBJ1-4 TRBV27 NA TRBD1 TGTGCCAGCAGTATAAACAGGGGTGAAAAACTGTTTTTT CASSINRGEKLFF
TRBJ1-2 TRBV28 once TRBD1 TGTGCCAGCAGTTTTCTCACCGGACAGGGTCGCTATGGCTACACCTTC CASSFLTGQGRYGYTF
TRBJ2-7 TRBV7-6 NA TRBD2 TGTGCCAGCAGCTCGGGGCTAGCGGGAGTTAGCGAGCAGTACTTC CASSSGLAGVSEQYF
TRBJ1-2 TRBV27 NA NA TGTGCCAGCAGTTTTGGGGGGGGCCATGGCTACACCTTC CASSFGGGHGYTF
TRBJ1-1 TRBV5-5 NA TRBD1 TGTGCCAGCAGGCCTCGGGACAGCCGTAGCCAGAACACTGAAGCTTTCTTT CASRPRDSRSQNTEAFF
TRBJ1-3 TRBV6-5 NA NA TGTGCCAGCGTGCGGGGTCCCACCATATATTTT CASVRGPTIYF
TRBJ2-1 TRBV4-1 NA TRBD2 TGCGCCAGCAGCCAGGGACTAGCGAATGAGCAGTTCTTC CASSQGLANEQFF
TRBJ2-7 TRBV2 NA NA TGTGCCAGCAGTGTTATTCAGGGGTACGAGCAGTACTTC CASSVIQGYEQYF
TRBJ2-7 TRBV2 NA TRBD1 TGTGCCAGCACCCCGCGCAGACAGGGGACCTACGAGCAGTACTTC CASTPRRQGTYEQYF
TRBJ2-7 TRBV21-1 once NA TGTGCCAGCAGCAAAGTTGGGACATCCACCTACGAGCAGTACTTC CASSKVGTSTYEQYF
TRBJ2-7 TRBV6-6 NA TRBD2 TGTGCCAGCAGCCTCTTCGGGACTATCCTAGTCTACGAGCAGTACTTC CASSLFGTILVYEQYF